The entry that follows covers one TCR beta chain sequence. There are 14 residues in the CDR3. Germline V gene data show CDR1 as MNHEY and CDR2 as SMNVEV (reference sequence). The V gene lost 6 bases and the J gene lost 0 bases, with 12 bases spanning the gap. This sample was taken from a study of T-cell memory formation after mild COVID-19. As for the study in general: Clusters were largely donor specific.

TCRdb ran MiXCR on the 5' RACE reads and lists one entry per CDR3 protein. Of about 130,000 distinct CDR3 sequences listed, about 23% are singletons. The origin of this receptor is an adult woman who had mild COVID-19 (a few samples of this study predate the infection). Cell type and time point are not known. The sequenced sample consisted of PBMCs or a T cell subset sorted from them (not recorded which). The chain combines TRBV27 with TRBJ2-7, with D maybe TRBD2 (6 bases). The CDR3 is CASSSGVSSYEQYF. Here the CDR3 DNA reads TGTGCCAGCAGCTCGGGAGTCAGCTCCTACGAGCAGTACTTC.